The 15 T cell receptor beta chains in this list originate from one sample, sequenced in a study of tissue T cells after allogeneic stem cell transplantation. TCRdb's table, derived via immunoSEQ multiplex PCR, lists solely in-frame clones and lacks some. The data hold some 7,000 clones, with roughly 79% observed a single time. Source: skin, taken at autopsy. These receptors were obtained from a male patient at least 60 years old with steroid-refractory graft-versus-host disease after an allogeneic stem cell transplant. These T cells may partly come from the graft donor.

The count of this clone is one. DNA of the CDR3: TGTGCCAGTAGTATCGGGACAGGGGGCCGGTTGTACTTC. It specifies CASSIGTGGRLYF. The chain joins TRBV19 to TRBJ2-7; 12 bases map to TRBD1. CDR3 length equals 13 residues. J gave up 12 bases and V 3 bases, and 6 bases lay outside the gene matches. Germline values: CDR1 LNHDA, CDR2 SQIVND (reference sequence).

The chain carries TRBV19 and TRBJ1-5; D not resolved. The CDR3 is 15 amino acids. Germline-derived CDR1 and CDR2 are LNHDA and SQIVND (reference sequence). Trimming pared 4 bases from V and 0 bases from J, leaving 10 bases between. The chain's CDR3 is CASSNRDYSNQPQHF. CDR3 DNA sequence: TGTGCCAGTAGTAACAGAGATTATAGCAATCAGCCCCAGCATTTT.

The gene calls are TRBV27 and TRBJ2-7; 7 bases match TRBD1. Germline trimming cut 10 bases from V and 2 bases from J; bases unmatched to any gene: 5. Germline V gives CDR1 MNHEY, CDR2 SMNVEV (reference sequence). The CDR3 has 12 residues. This chain's CDR3 is CATSRGTYEQYF. CDR3 coding DNA: TGTGCCACTTCCAGGGGGACCTACGAGCAGTACTTC.

The chain combines TRBV6-6 with TRBJ2-7; D remains unclear. V dropped 2 bases and J dropped 3 bases, with 11 bases sitting between them. Germline-derived CDR1 and CDR2 are MNHNY and SVGAGI (reference sequence). The CDR3 covers 14 residues. CDR3 DNA: TGTGCCAGCAGTTACGCGCCCGAACTCTACGAGCAGTACTTC. Residues: CASSYAPELYEQYF.

The chain combines TRBV4-2 with TRBJ1-6; tentatively, D is TRBD1 (6 bases). This CDR3 is 17 amino acids long. The V and J ends lost 1 base and 7 bases respectively, with 17 bases between them. Germline CDR1 reads LGHNA; CDR2 reads YNFKEQ. Here the CDR3 DNA reads TGTGCCAGCAGCCAAGTAGATTCGGGGACACTGAATTCACCCCTCCACTTT. It translates to CASSQVDSGTLNSPLHF.

This clone was picked up one time. This chain links TRBV19 with TRBJ1-1; D gene unclear. The CDR3 has 15 amino acids. V was trimmed by 3 bases and J by 1 base, leaving 12 bases between them. Germline values: CDR1 LNHDA, CDR2 SQIVND (reference sequence). The DNA of the CDR3 is TGTGCCAGTAGTATCATCGGCGGAGGGAACACTGAAGCTTTCTTT. The encoded protein is CASSIIGGGNTEAFF. Full variable domain (remainder filled in from reference TRBV19 and TRBJ1-1): DGGITQSPKYLFRKEGQNVTLSCEQNLNHDAMYWYRQDPGQGLRLIYYSQIVNDFQKGDIAEGYSVSREKKESFPLTVTSAQKNPTAFYLCASSIIGGGNTEAFFGQGTRLTVV.

This chain uses TRBV29-1 with TRBJ1-3; D is unclear. Germline assignment: CDR1 SQVTM and CDR2 ANQGSEA. This CDR3 has 14 residues. The V end lost 1 base, the J end lost 0 bases, and 7 bases lay between the germline ends. The CDR3 is CSVEVASSGNTIYF. The CDR3 DNA is TGCAGCGTTGAAGTCGCCTCCTCTGGAAACACCATATATTTT.

The table lists this clone with a few counts. This chain uses TRBV27 with TRBJ1-6; 9 nucleotides match TRBD1. V dropped 4 bases and J dropped 5; count of bases not matched to a gene: 3. Looked up from germline, CDR1 is MNHEY and CDR2 is SMNVEV (reference sequence). This CDR3 has 15 amino acids. CDR3 loop: CASSSWDRDNSPLHF. As DNA, the CDR3 is TGTGCCAGCAGTTCCTGGGACAGGGATAATTCACCCCTCCACTTT.

The rearrangement uses TRBV28 and TRBJ2-5; 10 positions match TRBD2. The CDR3 sequence is 15 residues long. V lost 6 bases and J lost 4; bases outside the gene matches: 8. Germline-derived CDR1 and CDR2 are MDHEN and SYDVKM. As DNA, the CDR3 is TGTGCCAGCAGGGCACCCACTAGCGGGGTAGAGACCCAGTACTTC. It is translated as CASRAPTSGVETQYF.

This chain connects TRBV11-2 to TRBJ2-1; 7 nucleotides align to TRBD1. Germline V gene sequence: CDR1 SGHAT, CDR2 FQNNGV. J gave up 6 bases and V 5 bases, and 4 bases lay outside the gene matches. The CDR3 runs 13 residues. DNA for the CDR3: TGTGCCAGCAGCCCGGGGACAGTCAATGAGCAGTTCTTC. This gives the protein CASSPGTVNEQFF.

In this sample, this clone turned up a few times. This sequence joins TRBV3-1 (or the pseudogene TRBV3-2) and TRBJ1-6; D might be TRBD1 (5 bases). CDR3 length equals 13 residues. Between the trimmed V and J ends, which lost 6 bases and 5 bases, there was a span of 8 bases. Germline V gene sequence: CDR1 LGHDT, CDR2 YNNKEL (reference sequence). CDR3 amino acids: CASRDSNNSPLHF. The CDR3 coding sequence is TGTGCCAGCAGAGACAGCAATAATTCACCCCTCCACTTT.

The chain couples TRBV18 to TRBJ2-5; TRBD2 agrees at 9 bases. The CDR3 is 17 amino acids. Per germline, CDR1 KGHSH and CDR2 LQKENI. Germline trimming cut 0 bases from V and 3 bases from J; bases unmatched to any gene: 8. CDR3 bases: TGTGCCAGCTCACCACCTCCGGCACTAGCGGGCAAAGAGACCCAGTACTTC. Amino acids: CASSPPPALAGKETQYF.

The chain carries TRBV15 and TRBJ2-5, with 10 bases lining up with TRBD2. The CDR3 spans 18 residues. The junction had 10 bases not matched to a gene; V was cut back by 2 bases and J by 1 base. Germline CDR1 is LNHNV and CDR2 is YYDKDF (reference sequence). The CDR3 DNA follows: TGTGCCACCAGCAGATTTCCCGTAGCGGGGGGCATCCAAGAGACCCAGTACTTC. Translating it yields CATSRFPVAGGIQETQYF. The full variable domain, rest sourced from reference TRBV15 and TRBJ2-5, is DAMVIQNPRYQVTQFGKPVTLSCSQTLNHNVMYWYQQKSSQAPKLLFHYYDKDFNNEADTPDNFQSRRPNTSFCFLDIRSPGLGDTAMYLCATSRFPVAGGIQETQYFGPGTRLLVL.

The V and J genes are TRBV5-6 and TRBJ2-7, with TRBD2 as a possible D gene (6 bases). V was trimmed by 3 bases and J by 0 bases, leaving 19 bases between them. Germline V gene data show CDR1 as SGHDT and CDR2 as YYEEEE. The CDR3 runs 17 residues. This CDR3 is CASSSHSTGEPSYEQYF. CDR3 bases: TGTGCCAGCAGCTCCCACTCCACGGGGGAACCCTCCTACGAGCAGTACTTC.

Sample share makes this clone medium-sized. The chain joins TRBV5-6 to TRBJ2-4; 7 positions agree with TRBD1. The CDR3 totals 14 residues. Germline lookup yields CDR1 SGHDT and CDR2 YYEEEE. The trim removed 4 bases at V and 10 bases at J, leaving 11 bases unmatched. The CDR3, as DNA: TGTGCCAGCAGCCGGCTAACAGGGGAAAGGATTCAGTACTTC. The encoded protein is CASSRLTGERIQYF.